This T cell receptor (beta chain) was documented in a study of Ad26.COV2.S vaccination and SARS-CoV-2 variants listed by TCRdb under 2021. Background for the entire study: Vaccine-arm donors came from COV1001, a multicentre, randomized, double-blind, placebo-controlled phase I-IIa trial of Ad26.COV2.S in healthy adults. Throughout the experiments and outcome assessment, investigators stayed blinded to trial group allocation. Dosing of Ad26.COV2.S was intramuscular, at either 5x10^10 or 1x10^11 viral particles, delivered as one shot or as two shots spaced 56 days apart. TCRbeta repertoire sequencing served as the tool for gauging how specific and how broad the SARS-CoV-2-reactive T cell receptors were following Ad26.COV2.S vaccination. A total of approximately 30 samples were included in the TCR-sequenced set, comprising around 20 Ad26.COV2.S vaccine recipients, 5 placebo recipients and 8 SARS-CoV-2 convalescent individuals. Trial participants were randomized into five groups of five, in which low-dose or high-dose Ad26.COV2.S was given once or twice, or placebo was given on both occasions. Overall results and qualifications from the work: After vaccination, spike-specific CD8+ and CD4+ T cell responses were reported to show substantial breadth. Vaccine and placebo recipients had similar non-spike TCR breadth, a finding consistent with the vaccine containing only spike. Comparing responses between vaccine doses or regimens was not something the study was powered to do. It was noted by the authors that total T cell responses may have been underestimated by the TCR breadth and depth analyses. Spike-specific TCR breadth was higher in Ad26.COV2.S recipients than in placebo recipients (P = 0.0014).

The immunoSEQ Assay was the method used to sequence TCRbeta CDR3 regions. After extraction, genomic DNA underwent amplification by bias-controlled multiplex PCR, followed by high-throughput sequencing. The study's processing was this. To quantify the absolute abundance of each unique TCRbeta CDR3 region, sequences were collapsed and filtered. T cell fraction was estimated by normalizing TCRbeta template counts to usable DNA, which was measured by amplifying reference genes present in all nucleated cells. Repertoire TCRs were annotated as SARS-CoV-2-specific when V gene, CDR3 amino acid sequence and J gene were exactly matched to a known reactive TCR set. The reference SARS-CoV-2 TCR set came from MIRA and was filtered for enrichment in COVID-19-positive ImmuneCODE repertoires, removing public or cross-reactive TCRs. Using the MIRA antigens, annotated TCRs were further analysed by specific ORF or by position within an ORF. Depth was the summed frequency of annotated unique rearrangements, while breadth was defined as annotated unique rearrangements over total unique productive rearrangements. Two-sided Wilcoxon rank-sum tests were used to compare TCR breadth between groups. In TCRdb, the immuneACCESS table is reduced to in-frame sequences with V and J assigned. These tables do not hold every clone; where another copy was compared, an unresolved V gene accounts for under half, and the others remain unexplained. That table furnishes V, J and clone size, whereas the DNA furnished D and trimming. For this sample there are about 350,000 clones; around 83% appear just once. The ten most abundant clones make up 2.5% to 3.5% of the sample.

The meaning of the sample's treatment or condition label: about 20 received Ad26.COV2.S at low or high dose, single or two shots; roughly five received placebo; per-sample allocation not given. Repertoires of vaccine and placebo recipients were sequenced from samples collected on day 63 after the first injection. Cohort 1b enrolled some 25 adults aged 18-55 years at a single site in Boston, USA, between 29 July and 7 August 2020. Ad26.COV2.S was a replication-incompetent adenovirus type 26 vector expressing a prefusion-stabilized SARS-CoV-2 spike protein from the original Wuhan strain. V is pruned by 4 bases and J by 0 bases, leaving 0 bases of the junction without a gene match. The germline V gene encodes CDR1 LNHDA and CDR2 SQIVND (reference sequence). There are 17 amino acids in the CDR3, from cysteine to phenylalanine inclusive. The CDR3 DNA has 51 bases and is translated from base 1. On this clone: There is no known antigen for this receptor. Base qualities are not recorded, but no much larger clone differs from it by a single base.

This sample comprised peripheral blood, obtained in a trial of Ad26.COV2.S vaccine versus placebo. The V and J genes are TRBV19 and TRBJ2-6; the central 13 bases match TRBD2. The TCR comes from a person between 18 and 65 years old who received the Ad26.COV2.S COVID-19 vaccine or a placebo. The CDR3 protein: CASSRTSGGSGANVLTF. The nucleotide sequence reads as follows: TGTGCCAGTAGTAGGACTAGCGGGGGCTCTGGGGCCAACGTCCTGACTTTC.